The clone carrying this TCR beta chain was found many times. What it recognizes is unknown. The data originate from a study of T-cell reconstitution after alpha-beta-depleted transplantation in children. The study's findings and limits: Several hundred graft clones that had expanded were reportedly the source of alpha-beta T cells about two months after transplant. Newly generated T cells supplied most T-cell counts and diversity one year post-transplant. From surviving recipient T cells and thymic progenitors came the high day-60 TCRbeta diversity observed in some patients.

Unique molecular identifiers were incorporated into the prepared TCRbeta library. In TCRdb, the PCR reads were re-called with MiXCR into one record per CDR3 protein. The profile shows some 840,000 distinct CDR3 sequences, less than 20% of them singletons. Trimming at V came to 6 bases and at J to 0 bases, leaving 12 bases not matched to a gene. Germline values: CDR1 MDHEN, CDR2 SYDVKM. CDR3 length: 19 residues. The sequenced sample was PBMCs, mostly from graft donor cells, obtained 360 days after TCRalphabeta/CD19-depleted stem cell transplant. This receptor was obtained from a male patient between 10 and 17 years old who had a stem cell transplant for acute lymphoblastic leukemia, so the T cells may come from the graft donor. J is TRBJ2-6 and V is TRBV28; 9 nucleotides line up with TRBD1. The CDR3 here is CASSSGWDRASSGANVLTF. The CDR3 DNA reads as TGTGCCAGCAGCTCTGGTTGGGACAGGGCCTCCTCTGGGGCCAACGTCCTGACTTTC.